This T cell receptor beta chain stems from a study of a mutant IDH1 vaccine in newly diagnosed glioma (dated by TCRdb to 2020 to 2022). For the wider study: Patients were given eight vaccinations, in weeks 1, 3, 5, 7, 11, 15, 19 and 23, which matched visits V03 through V10. Vaccination was initiated 4-6 weeks after radiotherapy alone, or concurrently with temozolomide cycles in the chemotherapy-containing groups. Of the roughly 34 treated patients, approximately 62% were male and approximately 40% were female, and the mean age was around 40 years. Before enrollment, most patients had been given radiochemotherapy with temozolomide as standard therapy, while the rest had received either radiotherapy alone or temozolomide alone. Six visits were used for peripheral blood collection: V03 (baseline), V05, V07, V10, V12 and V13. For exploratory analyses, about 25 treated patients had longitudinal TCRB deep sequencing done wherever samples were available. Points the paper makes about the study in general: Immune responses induced by the vaccine were seen in around 94% of patients across multiple MHC alleles. Pseudoprogression seemed to be unrelated to changes in the top peripheral T cell clonotypes found by TCRB sequencing. It was noted by the authors that analyses of patient blood samples could not be reproduced owing to sample limitations. Selection of PBMC samples for TCRB deep sequencing was based on availability.

The library was generated by the immunoSEQ multiplex PCR assay. Following the manufacturer's protocol, the hsTCRB Kit was used to amplify rearranged TCR beta chain sequences. Sequencing of TCRB libraries was carried out on an Illumina MiSeq. Per the original workflow: Demultiplexing, trimming and gene mapping were performed with the kit vendor's proprietary platform. TCRdb holds this immuneACCESS table with in-frame rearrangements only. Some clones are missing; in checked studies, unresolved V genes explain under half, and the rest has no known cause. V and J calls and clone size are as listed in that table; D and trimming were resolved from the DNA. The sample table lists around 56,000 clones, around 80% of them with a count of one. Jointly, the top ten make up about 3.7% of the sample. The CDR3 runs 13 residues from the cysteine to the phenylalanine. This entry keeps only the CDR3 DNA: 39 bases, framed from base 1. Looking up the germline V gene (reference sequence) yields CDR1 MNHEY and CDR2 SMNVEV. V is reduced by 0 bases and J by 7 bases, leaving a spacing of 9 bases between them.

This clone appeared once. What antigen it recognizes has not been identified. No quality values exist for individual bases; no much larger clone is one base distant. The sample's time point label, in plain terms: week 5, during vaccination. Every vaccine dose consisted of 300 ug of a 20-mer mutant IDH1 peptide in Montanide, administered subcutaneously together with topical imiquimod. All donors had newly diagnosed IDH1-mutant astrocytomas of WHO grade 3 or 4 that showed loss of nuclear ATRX. The samples were drawn from NOA16, a multicentre, single-arm, open-label phase I trial in Germany that tested a mutant IDH1 peptide vaccine in humans for the first time. The DNeasy Blood and Tissue Kit was used to extract genomic DNA from EDTA blood for TCRB sequencing.

The receptor was isolated from a man aged 30 to 39 with glioma. Recombination joined TRBV27 with TRBJ2-5; the D gene is unclear. This material consisted of PBMCs, taken from a glioma patient whose treatment included an IDH1 peptide vaccine. The nucleotide sequence is TGTGCCAGCAGTTTATCCGGCCCGCGGACCCAGTACTTC. This codes for CASSLSGPRTQYF.